A selection of T cell receptor beta chains follows, all from one sample in a study of OX40 agonist ivuxolimab in advanced cancers. Assay used: immunoSEQ multiplex PCR; TCRdb lists only in-frame clones, some missing. The data show roughly 20,000 clones, nearly 85% seen once. The sequencing here drew on CD4+ or CD8+ T cells sorted from blood, taken in a trial of the OX40 agonist ivuxolimab. The receptors originated from an adult with an advanced solid tumor such as melanoma, head and neck, liver or kidney cancer. Both conserved end residues are part of each CDR3. A D gene is named only where the DNA matches it firmly. Only some rows state a clone size, as once, few, many or a class for expanded clones.

>TRBJ2-5|TRBD2|NA|TRBV19
CASSMVGGLAGPQETQYF
TGTGCCAGTAGTATGGTGGGTGGACTAGCGGGGCCCCAAGAGACCCAGTACTTC
>TRBJ1-1|NA|NA|TRBV18
CASSPRSGNTEAFF
TGTGCCAGCTCACCAAGGTCCGGGAACACTGAAGCTTTCTTT
>TRBJ2-7|NA|once|TRBV6-6
CASSYDTQSSYEQYF
TGTGCCAGCAGTTACGACACACAGAGCTCCTACGAGCAGTACTTC
>TRBJ2-3|NA|NA|TRBV19
CASSPGPGRADTQYF
TGTGCCAGTAGTCCCGGACCGGGCAGAGCAGATACGCAGTATTTT
>TRBJ2-7|NA|NA|TRBV5-1
CASSLVGVRKYYEQYF
TGCGCCAGCAGCTTGGTAGGGGTCAGAAAATACTACGAGCAGTACTTC
>TRBJ1-5|NA|NA|TRBV12-5
CASGFGDTQPQHF
TGTGCTAGTGGTTTTGGGGATACTCAGCCCCAGCATTTT
>TRBJ2-1|TRBD2|NA|TRBV19
CASSIKGLAGGGYYNEQFF
TGTGCCAGTAGTATAAAGGGACTAGCGGGAGGAGGCTACTACAATGAGCAGTTCTTC
>TRBJ2-5|NA|NA|TRBV9
CASSVVVGHQETQYF
TGTGCCAGCAGCGTAGTAGTAGGTCACCAAGAGACCCAGTACTTC
>TRBJ2-1|NA|NA|TRBV19
CASSITRRALQDNEQFF
TGTGCCAGTAGTATTACTAGGCGGGCGCTTCAAGACAATGAGCAGTTCTTC
>TRBJ1-4|TRBD1|NA|TRBV9
CASSEGGQRNEKLFF
TGTGCCAGCAGCGAGGGGGGACAGCGTAATGAAAAACTGTTTTTT
>TRBJ2-2|NA|NA|TRBV27
CASRQIANTGELFF
TGTGCCAGCAGGCAGATCGCGAACACCGGGGAGCTGTTTTTT
>TRBJ2-7|NA|NA|TRBV27
CASSLGTGYEQYF
TGTGCCAGCAGTTTAGGGACCGGCTACGAGCAGTACTTC
>TRBJ2-1|TRBD2|NA|TRBV4-1
CASSQERQAAGGHNEQFF
TGCGCCAGCAGCCAAGAAAGGCAGGCAGCGGGAGGCCACAATGAGCAGTTCTTC
>TRBJ1-1|NA|NA|TRBV5-1
CASSFNGRSQAPEAFF
TGCGCCAGCAGCTTTAACGGCCGAAGCCAGGCCCCTGAAGCTTTCTTT
>TRBJ1-6|NA|few|TRBV5-1
CASSPNLNSPLHF
TGCGCCAGCAGCCCCAACCTTAATTCACCCCTCCACTTT
>TRBJ1-6|TRBD1|NA|TRBV19
CASSMTGGNSPLHF
TGTGCCAGTAGTATGACAGGGGGTAATTCACCCCTCCACTTT
>TRBJ2-1|NA|NA|TRBV7-3
CASSPGLGYNEQFF
TGTGCCAGCAGCCCCGGGCTGGGTTACAATGAGCAGTTCTTC
>TRBJ2-7|TRBD2|NA|TRBV15
CATSREAGGSTYEQYF
TGTGCCACCAGCAGAGAGGCGGGGGGCTCTACCTACGAGCAGTACTTC
>TRBJ2-7|NA|NA|TRBV28
CASSLTGKGLEQYF
TGTGCCAGCAGTTTAACAGGGAAAGGGCTTGAGCAGTACTTC